This T cell receptor beta chain was retrieved from a study of blood T cell repertoires in COVID-19. About the study: T cells, B-cell-depleted T cells, or PBMCs provided the cDNA or gDNA that served as material.

V shed 6 bases, J shed 1 base, and the junction held 7 bases outside the gene matches. CDR1 and CDR2 (germline): LNHDA, SQIVND (reference sequence). CDR3 length: 15 amino acids. Per the authors' pipeline: Amplification with reference gene primers provided the estimates of nucleated cell counts. Generated by immunoSEQ multiplex PCR, the TCRdb table keeps only in-frame clones and is missing some. D and trimming were read from the DNA, whereas the V and J calls and clone size are those reported in that table. The sample has around 40,000 clones, roughly three quarters seen once. The chain recombines TRBV19 with TRBJ1-1; 8 bases fit TRBD1. The source material was peripheral blood. The origin of this receptor is a woman of 80 years or more with acute or convalescent COVID-19. The CDR3 DNA reads as TGTGCCAGTAGATCCAGCGGGACAGGGAACACTGAAGCTTTCTTT. Its translation: CASRSSGTGNTEAFF.